The T cell receptor beta chain described here comes from a study of T cell changes during pregnancy in multiple sclerosis. Repertoires were generated with immunoSEQ multiplex PCR, while TCRdb's copy carries only in-frame clones and drops some. The sample shows 20,000 to 25,000 clones, around four fifths of them seen only once. The sequence was collected from a female donor in good health, enrolled as a control in a pregnancy study. Sequenced material: CD8+ T cells from peripheral blood mononuclear cells, taken in the first trimester of pregnancy.

CDR3 residues: CAWRRQGLRGYTF. In DNA form, the CDR3 reads TGTGCCTGGAGACGACAGGGCCTACGCGGCTACACCTTC. The chain couples TRBV30 to TRBJ1-2; TRBD1 aligns across 7 bases. CDR1 is GTSNPN and CDR2 is SVGIG in the germline V gene (reference sequence). This CDR3 is built from 13 residues. V dropped 3 bases and J dropped 8; count of bases not matched to a gene: 9.